This note documents a single T cell receptor (beta chain) sequence. The data stem from a study of blood T cell repertoires in COVID-19. Whole-study context: COVID-19 samples from acute and convalescent phases originated in the United States, Italy and Spain.

Allocation to cohorts depended on clinical history reported by the participants. The CDR3 has 14 amino acids. The ends lost 4 bases at V and 5 bases at J; junction bases unmatched: 4. Germline CDR1 and CDR2: LGHDT and YNNKEL (reference sequence). The repertoire was sequenced with immunoSEQ multiplex PCR; TCRdb's copy has only in-frame clones and lacks some. The sample records 300,000 to 350,000 clones, approximately 88% being singletons. Source material: PBMCs or T cells enriched from blood (not recorded which). The sequence was collected from a man aged 25 to 40 who had recovered from COVID-19. This chain uses TRBV3-1 (or the pseudogene TRBV3-2) with TRBJ1-4; 7 bases agree with TRBD1. The CDR3 loop reads CASSPGQKNEKLFF. For the CDR3, the DNA is TGTGCCAGCAGCCCGGGACAGAAAAATGAAAAACTGTTTTTT.